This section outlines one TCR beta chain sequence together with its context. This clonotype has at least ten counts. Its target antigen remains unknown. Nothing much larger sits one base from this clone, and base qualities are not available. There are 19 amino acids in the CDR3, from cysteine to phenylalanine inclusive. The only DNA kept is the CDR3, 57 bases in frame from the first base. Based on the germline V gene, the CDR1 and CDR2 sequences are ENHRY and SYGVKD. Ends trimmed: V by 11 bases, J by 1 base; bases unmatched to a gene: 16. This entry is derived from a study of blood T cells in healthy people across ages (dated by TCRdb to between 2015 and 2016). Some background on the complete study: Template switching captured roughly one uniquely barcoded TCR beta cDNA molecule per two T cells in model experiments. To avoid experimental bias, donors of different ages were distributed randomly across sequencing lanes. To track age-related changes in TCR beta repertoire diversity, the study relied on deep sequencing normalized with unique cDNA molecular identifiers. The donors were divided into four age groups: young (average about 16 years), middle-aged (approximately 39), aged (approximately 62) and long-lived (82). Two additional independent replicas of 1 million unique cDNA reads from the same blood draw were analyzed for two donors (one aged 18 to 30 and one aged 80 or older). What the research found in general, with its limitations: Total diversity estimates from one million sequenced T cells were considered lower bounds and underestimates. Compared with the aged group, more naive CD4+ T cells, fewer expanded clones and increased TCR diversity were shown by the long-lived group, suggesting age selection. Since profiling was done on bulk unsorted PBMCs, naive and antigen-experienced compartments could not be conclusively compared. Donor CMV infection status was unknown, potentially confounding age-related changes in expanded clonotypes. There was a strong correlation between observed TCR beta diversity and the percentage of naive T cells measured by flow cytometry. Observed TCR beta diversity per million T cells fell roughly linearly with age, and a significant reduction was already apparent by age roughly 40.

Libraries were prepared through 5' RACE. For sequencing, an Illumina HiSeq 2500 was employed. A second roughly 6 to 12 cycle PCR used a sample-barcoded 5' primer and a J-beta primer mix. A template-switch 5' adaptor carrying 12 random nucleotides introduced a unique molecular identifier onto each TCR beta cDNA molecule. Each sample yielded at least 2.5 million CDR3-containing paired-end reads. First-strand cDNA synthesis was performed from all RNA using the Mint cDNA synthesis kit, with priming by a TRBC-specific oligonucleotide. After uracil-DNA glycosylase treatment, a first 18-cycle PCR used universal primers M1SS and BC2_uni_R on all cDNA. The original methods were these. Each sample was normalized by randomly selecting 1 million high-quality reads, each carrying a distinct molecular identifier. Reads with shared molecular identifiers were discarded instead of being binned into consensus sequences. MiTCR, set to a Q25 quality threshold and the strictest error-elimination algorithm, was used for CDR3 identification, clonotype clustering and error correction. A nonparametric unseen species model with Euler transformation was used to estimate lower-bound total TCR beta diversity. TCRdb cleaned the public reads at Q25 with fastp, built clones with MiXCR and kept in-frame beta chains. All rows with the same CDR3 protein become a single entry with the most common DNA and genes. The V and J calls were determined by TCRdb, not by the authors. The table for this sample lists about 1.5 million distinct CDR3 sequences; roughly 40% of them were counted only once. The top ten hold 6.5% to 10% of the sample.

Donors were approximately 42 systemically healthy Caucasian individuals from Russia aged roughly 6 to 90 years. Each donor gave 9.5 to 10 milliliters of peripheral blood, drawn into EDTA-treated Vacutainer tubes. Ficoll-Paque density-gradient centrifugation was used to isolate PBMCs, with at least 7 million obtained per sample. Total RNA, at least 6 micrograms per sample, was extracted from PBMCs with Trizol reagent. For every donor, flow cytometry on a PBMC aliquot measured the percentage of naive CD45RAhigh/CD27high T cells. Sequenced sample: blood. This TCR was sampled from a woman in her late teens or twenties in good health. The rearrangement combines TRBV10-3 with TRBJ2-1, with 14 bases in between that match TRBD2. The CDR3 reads CASRGGTSGRGGSYNEQFF. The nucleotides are TGTGCCTCCAGGGGCGGGACTAGCGGGAGAGGTGGTTCCTACAATGAGCAGTTCTTC.